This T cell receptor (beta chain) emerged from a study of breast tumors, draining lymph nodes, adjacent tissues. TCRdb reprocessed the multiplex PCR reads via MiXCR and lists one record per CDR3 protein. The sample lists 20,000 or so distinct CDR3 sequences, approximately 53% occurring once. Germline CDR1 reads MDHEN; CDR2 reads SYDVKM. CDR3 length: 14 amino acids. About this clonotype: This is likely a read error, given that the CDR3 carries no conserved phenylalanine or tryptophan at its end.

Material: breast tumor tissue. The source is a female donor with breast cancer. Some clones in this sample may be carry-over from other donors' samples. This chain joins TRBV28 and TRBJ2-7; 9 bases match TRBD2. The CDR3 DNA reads TGTGCCGGCAGTACTTTAGCGGGAGTTATCGAGCAGTACCTC. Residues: CAGSTLAGVIEQYL.